This TCR beta chain is drawn from a study of blood T cell repertoires in COVID-19. Repertoires were generated with immunoSEQ multiplex PCR, while TCRdb's copy carries only in-frame clones and drops some. Of under 200,000 clones listed, approximately 91% are singletons. On this clone: One end of the junction fails to match germline, which may point to a read error.

CDR3 length: 12 amino acids. Germline V lookup: CDR1 MDHEN, CDR2 SYDVKM. The sample taken for sequencing was peripheral blood. The TCR sequence derives from a man aged 50 or older with acute or convalescent COVID-19. V is TRBV28 and J is TRBJ2-3; 9 bases are a match to TRBD1. For the CDR3, the DNA is TGTGCCAGCAGGCAGACAGGGGGGAACCTCCGTTTT. This sequence encodes CASRQTGGNLRF.